The sequence of this TCR beta chain was determined in a study of neurological immune-mediated disorders. Time point specified: longitudinal time-point 1 (baseline). TCRdb re-derived calls from the 5' RACE reads in MiXCR, one entry per CDR3 protein. The top ten clones hold approximately 7% of a sample with tens of thousands of distinct CDR3 sequences, roughly 10% of them seen once. The CDR3 has 14 residues. The V gene's germline CDR1 is MGHDK and CDR2 SYGVNS. V was cut by 4 bases and J by 5 bases, with 13 bases left in between. This clonotype turned up a few times. The receptor was derived from a male donor with HTLV-1-associated myelopathy (HAM/TSP). The gene calls are TRBV25-1 and TRBJ2-3; no clear D gene. Sequences were obtained from PBMCs. The CDR3 nucleotides are TGTGCCAGCAGTGGAGAGCTGTTGGGAGATACGCAGTATTTT. Translating gives CASSGELLGDTQYF.